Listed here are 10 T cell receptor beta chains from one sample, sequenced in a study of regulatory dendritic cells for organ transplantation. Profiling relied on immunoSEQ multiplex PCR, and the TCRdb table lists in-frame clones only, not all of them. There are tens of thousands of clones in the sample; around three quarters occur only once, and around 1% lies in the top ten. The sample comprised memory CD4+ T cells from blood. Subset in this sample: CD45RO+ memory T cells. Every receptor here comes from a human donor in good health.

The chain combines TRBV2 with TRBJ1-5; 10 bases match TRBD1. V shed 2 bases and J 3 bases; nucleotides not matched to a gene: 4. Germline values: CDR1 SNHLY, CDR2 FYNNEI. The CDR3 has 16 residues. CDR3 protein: CASSELGQGLNQPQHF. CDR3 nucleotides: TGTGCCAGCAGTGAACTGGGACAGGGGCTCAATCAGCCCCAGCATTTT.

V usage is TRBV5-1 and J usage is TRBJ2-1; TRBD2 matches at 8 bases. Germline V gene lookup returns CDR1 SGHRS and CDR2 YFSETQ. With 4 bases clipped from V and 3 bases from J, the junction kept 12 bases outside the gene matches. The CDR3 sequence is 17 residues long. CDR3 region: CASSPGVPGGGYNEQFF. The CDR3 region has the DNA TGCGCCAGCAGCCCTGGGGTACCGGGGGGGGGCTACAATGAGCAGTTCTTC.

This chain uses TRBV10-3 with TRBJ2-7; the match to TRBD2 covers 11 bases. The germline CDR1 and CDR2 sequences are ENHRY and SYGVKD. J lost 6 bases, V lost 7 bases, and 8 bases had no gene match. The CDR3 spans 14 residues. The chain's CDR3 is CAIMGTSGGSEQYF. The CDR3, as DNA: TGTGCCATCATGGGAACTAGCGGGGGTAGCGAGCAGTACTTC.

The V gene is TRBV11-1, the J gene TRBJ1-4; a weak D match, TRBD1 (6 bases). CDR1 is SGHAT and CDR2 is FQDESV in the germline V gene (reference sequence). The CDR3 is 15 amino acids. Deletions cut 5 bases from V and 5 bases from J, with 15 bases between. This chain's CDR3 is CASSGSGDRNEKLFF. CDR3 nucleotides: TGTGCCAGCAGCGGCTCAGGGGATCGAAATGAAAAACTGTTTTTT.

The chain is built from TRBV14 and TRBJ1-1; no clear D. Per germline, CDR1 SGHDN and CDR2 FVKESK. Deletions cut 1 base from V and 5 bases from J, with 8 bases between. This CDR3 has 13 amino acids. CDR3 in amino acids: CASSQGENTEAFF. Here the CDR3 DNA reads TGTGCCAGCAGCCAAGGAGAGAATACTGAAGCTTTCTTT.

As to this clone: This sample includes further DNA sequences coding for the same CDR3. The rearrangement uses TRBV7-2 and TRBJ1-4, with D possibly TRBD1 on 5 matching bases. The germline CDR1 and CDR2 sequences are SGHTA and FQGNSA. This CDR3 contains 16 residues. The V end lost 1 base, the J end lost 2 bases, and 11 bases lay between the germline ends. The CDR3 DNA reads TGTGCCAGCAGCTTAGGTGGGGGAGGGACTAATGAAAAACTGTTTTTT. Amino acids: CASSLGGGGTNEKLFF.

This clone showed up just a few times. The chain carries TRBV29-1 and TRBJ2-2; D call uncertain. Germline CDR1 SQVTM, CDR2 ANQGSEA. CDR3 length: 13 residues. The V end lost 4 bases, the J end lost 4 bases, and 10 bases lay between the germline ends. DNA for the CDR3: TGCAGCGTTGGGCAGGCGTCCACCGGGGAGCTGTTTTTT. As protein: CSVGQASTGELFF.

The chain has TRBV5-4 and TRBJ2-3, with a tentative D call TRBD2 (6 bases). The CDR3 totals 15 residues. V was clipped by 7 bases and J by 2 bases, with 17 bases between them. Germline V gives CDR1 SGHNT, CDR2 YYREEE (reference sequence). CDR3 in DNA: TGTGCCAGCGCAGGAGGCGGGAAACACACAGATACGCAGTATTTT. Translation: CASAGGGKHTDTQYF.

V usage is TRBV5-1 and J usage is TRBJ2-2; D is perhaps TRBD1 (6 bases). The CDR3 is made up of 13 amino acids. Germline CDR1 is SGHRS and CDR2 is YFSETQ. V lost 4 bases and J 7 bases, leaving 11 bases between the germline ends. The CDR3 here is CASSLEQGGELFF. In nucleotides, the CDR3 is TGCGCCAGCAGCCTAGAACAGGGCGGGGAGCTGTTTTTT.

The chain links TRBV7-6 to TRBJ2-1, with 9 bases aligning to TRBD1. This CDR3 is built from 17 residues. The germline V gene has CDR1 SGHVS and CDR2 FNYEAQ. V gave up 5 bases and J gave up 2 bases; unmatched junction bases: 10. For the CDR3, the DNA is TGTGCCAGCAGCCCCCCGGGGACAGGGCAAACCTACAATGAGCAGTTCTTC. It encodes CASSPPGTGQTYNEQFF.